This T cell receptor beta chain was recorded in a study of control samples from healthy donors and cancer patients. Method: immunoSEQ multiplex PCR; TCRdb's copy keeps in-frame clones and lacks some. The sample records over 85,000 clones, roughly 89% being singletons. Germline V gene sequence: CDR1 LGHDT, CDR2 YNNKEL (reference sequence). V was pared by 5 bases and J by 5 bases, with 11 bases of the junction left unmatched. The CDR3 has 16 amino acids. The V call is TRBV3-1 (or the pseudogene TRBV3-2), the J call TRBJ2-2, with TRBD2 matching 7 bases. The clonotype comes from a woman between 45 and 65 years old with colorectal cancer. The sequenced sample consisted of PBMCs. CDR3 region: CASSTLGAGRTGELFF. The CDR3 region has the DNA TGTGCCAGCAGCACCCTTGGAGCGGGGAGAACCGGGGAGCTGTTTTTT.